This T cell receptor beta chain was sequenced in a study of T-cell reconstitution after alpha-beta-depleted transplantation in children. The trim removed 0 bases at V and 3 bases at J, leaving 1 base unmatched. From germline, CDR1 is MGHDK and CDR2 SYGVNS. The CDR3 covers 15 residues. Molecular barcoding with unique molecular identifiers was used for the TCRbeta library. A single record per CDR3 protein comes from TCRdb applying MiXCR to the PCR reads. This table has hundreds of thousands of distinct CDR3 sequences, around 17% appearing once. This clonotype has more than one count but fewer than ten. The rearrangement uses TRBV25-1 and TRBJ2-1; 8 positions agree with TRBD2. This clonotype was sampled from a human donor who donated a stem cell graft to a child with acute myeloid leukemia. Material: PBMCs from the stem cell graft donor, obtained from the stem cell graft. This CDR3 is CASSEYGGDYNEQFF. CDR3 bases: TGTGCCAGCAGTGAATACGGGGGGGACTACAATGAGCAGTTCTTC.